This T cell receptor beta chain was found in a study of spatial heterogeneity in lung cancer. Time point meaning: blood at routine non-recurrence follow-up after resection. TCRdb independently ran MiXCR on the 5' RACE reads; one entry per CDR3 protein. The table has roughly 120,000 distinct CDR3 sequences, about 10% seen once. This CDR3 is built from 13 residues. Trimming took 0 bases from V and 9 from J, leaving 7 bases between them. The germline gives CDR1 SGDLS, CDR2 YYNGEE. This receptor was identified in a female donor with early-stage non-small cell lung cancer. This chain joins TRBV9 and TRBJ1-6; D is unresolved. Sequenced material: PBMCs, taken at follow-up. The CDR3 DNA is TGTGCCAGCAGCGTAGCTTTGGGTTCACCCCTCCACTTT. This codes for CASSVALGSPLHF.